This TCR beta chain was identified in a study of shared clonotypes between healthy human individuals. The CDR3 loop spans 14 amino acids. CDR1 is ENHRY and CDR2 is SYGVKD in the germline V gene. V shed 11 bases, J shed 9 bases, and the junction held 15 bases outside the gene matches. Profiled with immunoSEQ multiplex PCR; TCRdb holds only in-frame clones, not every one. The sample lists about 680,000 clones, 92% occurring once. The naive CD8 subset, CD45RO-negative cells positively selected for CCR7, excluded terminally differentiated effector memory CD45RA+ cells. The source material was naive CD8+ T cells sorted from blood. The sequence was collected from a young man in good health. The V call is TRBV10-3, the J call TRBJ2-1; TRBD1 matches at 8 bases. CDR3 sequence reads: CAYGPDREIGEQFF. In nucleotides, the CDR3 is TGTGCCTACGGCCCGGACAGGGAAATTGGTGAGCAGTTCTTC.